The clone carrying this TCR beta chain was detected a few times. The antigen remains undetermined. Sequenced by immunoSEQ multiplex PCR; TCRdb stores in-frame clones only, minus some. The table has 43,000 or so clones, roughly 73% seen once. Per the germline V gene, CDR1 is LGHNA and CDR2 is YSLEER. The CDR3 is 14 amino acids. Trimming took 5 bases from V and 0 from J, leaving 8 bases between them. The data were taken from a study of PD-1 blockade in classical Hodgkin lymphoma. Described time point: cycle 4 day 1 (C4D1), after more than five weeks of nivolumab. Every patient relapsed after autologous stem cell transplantation, and brentuximab vedotin exposure varied. Findings and caveats of the study: Only CD4+ TCR diversity, not CD8+, had risen significantly by C4D1.

Here the sequenced sample was peripheral blood mononuclear cells (PBMCs), taken before the fourth cycle of nivolumab. V gene TRBV4-3 combines with J gene TRBJ1-5; no definite D call. This clonotype originated in a human donor with classical Hodgkin lymphoma. CDR3 nucleotide sequence: TGCGCCAGCAGCGACATAAATAGCAATCAGCCCCAGCATTTT. It is translated as CASSDINSNQPQHF.